Sequencing of this T cell receptor beta chain was carried out in a study of CD8+CD57+ T cells in acquired aplastic anemia. Sequencing involved patients with CD8+CD57+ cell expansion previously shown by flow cytometry. CDR3 and TCR beta VDJ profiling relied on genomic DNA as the template. TCRdb called the reads again in MiXCR, with one record for every CDR3 protein. There are some 120,000 distinct CDR3 sequences in the sample; about 60% occur only once, and approximately 28% lies in the top ten. The V gene's germline CDR1 is MNHNS and CDR2 SASEGT. This CDR3 spans 13 amino acids. Trimming cost V 8 bases and J 0 bases, with 10 bases left between them.

Sequenced sample: sorted CD4+, CD8+, or CD8+CD57+ T cells (not recorded which) from PBMCs. The chain joins TRBV6-1 to TRBJ2-5; D is ambiguous. This sequence was found in a human donor with aplastic anemia. In nucleotides, the CDR3 is TGTGCCAGCGGGTCAGAGTACCAAGAGACCCAGTACTTC. Translation gives CASGSEYQETQYF.